The present T cell receptor beta chain was sequenced within a study of cytomegalovirus exposure and HLA in healthy donors. Overall study results and limits: Evidence from a later analysis indicated that most CMV-associated TCR beta chains looked HLA-restricted. A later examination showed that TCR association rates differed by HLA locus, with DRB1 most and HLA-C fewest. Cytomegalovirus-associated status was assigned to about 170 TCR beta chains.

This clone was observed a few times. Its antigen is not identified. This CDR3 has 19 residues. V shed 3 bases and J 1 base; nucleotides not matched to a gene: 13. The germline V gene has CDR1 LNHDA and CDR2 SQIVND (reference sequence). PCR amplification relied on 60 Vbeta primers (plus 13 Jbeta primers). Generated by immunoSEQ multiplex PCR, the TCRdb table keeps only in-frame clones and is missing some. The data hold roughly 170,000 clones, with more than 80% observed a single time. Sequenced input: PBMCs. The TCR comes from a woman younger than 35 in good health and CMV-seronegative. The gene calls are TRBV19 and TRBJ2-7; 12 positions match TRBD1. CDR3 protein: CASSIEGQGARSTSYEQYF. Here the CDR3 DNA reads TGTGCCAGTAGTATTGAGGGACAGGGGGCGCGGAGTACGTCCTACGAGCAGTACTTC.